The rows below give T cell receptor beta chains drawn from one sample of a study of blood T cell repertoires in COVID-19. Only in-frame clones appear in the TCRdb table, and some are missing; sequencing was by immunoSEQ multiplex PCR. The profile shows some 180,000 clones, approximately 86% of them singletons. Sequencing used peripheral blood. Receptor source: an elderly woman with COVID-19, enrolled during active disease. CDR3s include the opening cysteine and the closing phenylalanine or tryptophan. D genes are given only for firm matches. Only part of the rows carry a size: once, few, many, or a class if the clone is expanded.

J | V | length | size | D | DNA | CDR3
TRBJ1-1 | TRBV2 | 12 | . | . | TGTGCCAGCAGCGCGGGGAACACTGAAGCTTTCTTT | CASSAGNTEAFF
TRBJ2-1 | TRBV5-1 | 15 | . | TRBD2 | TGCGCCAGCAGCTTGGAAAGGGGTAGCGGGAATGAGCAGTTCTTC | CASSLERGSGNEQFF
TRBJ1-2 | TRBV28 | 16 | once | . | TGTGCCAGCAAAAGAGACAGGAGCTTTCAGGGAAATGGCTACACCTTC | CASKRDRSFQGNGYTF
TRBJ1-5 | TRBV3-1/TRBV3-2 | 18 | . | . | TGTGCCAGCAGCCAAGAGGGGAGTTATACCTATAGCAATCAGCCCCAGCATTTT | CASSQEGSYTYSNQPQHF
TRBJ2-1 | TRBV27 | 15 | few | . | TGTGCCAGCAGTCCGCAGGGGTTGGGGTACAATGAGCAGTTCTTC | CASSPQGLGYNEQFF
TRBJ2-3 | TRBV5-4 | 18 | . | TRBD2 | TGTGCCAGCAGCTGGAGGACTAGCGGGAGGATCGCCACAGATACGCAGTATTTT | CASSWRTSGRIATDTQYF
TRBJ2-3 | TRBV5-1 | 15 | . | TRBD2 | TGCGCCAGCAGGTCGGGACTAGCGGGCACAGATACGCAGTATTTT | CASRSGLAGTDTQYF
TRBJ2-3 | TRBV7-9 | 14 | . | TRBD2 | TGTGCCAGCACGAGAGGACTAGCGGCAGATACGCAGTATTTT | CASTRGLAADTQYF
TRBJ1-1 | TRBV6-5 | 15 | . | . | TGTGCCAGCAGTTACAGAGGTCTGGGGAACACTGAAGCTTTCTTT | CASSYRGLGNTEAFF
TRBJ1-5 | TRBV6-6 | 14 | . | . | TGTGCCAGCAGTGGGGGGTTGAGCAATCAGCCCCAGCATTTT | CASSGGLSNQPQHF
TRBJ2-5 | TRBV14 | 16 | . | TRBD2 | TGTGCCAGCAGCCAAGGACTAGCGGGGAGACAAGAGACCCAGTACTTC | CASSQGLAGRQETQYF
TRBJ1-6 | TRBV19 | 13 | few | TRBD1 | TGTGCCAGTACCTACAGGGGTAATTCACCCCTCCACTTT | CASTYRGNSPLHF
TRBJ1-2 | TRBV28 | 15 | . | . | TGTGCCAGCAGTTGGACACCGGGTCCCCAAGGCGGCTACACCTTC | CASSWTPGPQGGYTF
TRBJ1-2 | TRBV28 | 12 | . | . | TGTGCCAGCAGTTTTGCGACGGGTGGCTACACCTTC | CASSFATGGYTF
TRBJ2-1 | TRBV7-9 | 17 | . | TRBD2 | TGTGCCAGCAGCAAGACTAGCGGGATTAGGGGGTACAATGAGCAGTTCTTC | CASSKTSGIRGYNEQFF
TRBJ1-1 | TRBV7-2 | 16 | once | TRBD1 | TGTGCCAGCAGCTCGACAGGGGCTATGACGAACACTGAAGCTTTCTTT | CASSSTGAMTNTEAFF
TRBJ1-1 | TRBV7-9 | 16 | . | . | TGTGCCAGCAGCGCCTTCGCAGGGGTCAGGGACACTGAAGCTTTCTTT | CASSAFAGVRDTEAFF
TRBJ2-3 | TRBV28 | 15 | . | . | TGTGCCAGCAGTTCCCCCATGAGGGGCACAGATACGCAGTATTTT | CASSSPMRGTDTQYF
TRBJ2-7 | TRBV27 | 14 | once | TRBD2 | TGTGCCAGCAGTGTACTAGCGGGACTGAACGAGCAGTACTTC | CASSVLAGLNEQYF
TRBJ1-4 | TRBV28 | 13 | . | . | TGTGCCAGCAGTTCAGGAAGGGGGGAAAAACTGTTTTTT | CASSSGRGEKLFF
TRBJ1-5 | TRBV19 | 13 | once | . | TGTGCCAGTTCCAGGGGCCACAATCAGCCCCAGCATTTT | CASSRGHNQPQHF
TRBJ2-7 | TRBV6-2/TRBV6-3 | 18 | . | TRBD2 | TGTGCCAGCAGTACCTCGGGACTAGCGGGAGAGTTTTTATACGAGCAGTACTTC | CASSTSGLAGEFLYEQYF
TRBJ2-7 | TRBV14 | 14 | . | . | TGTGCCAGCAGCCAAGGAGTCAGGTTCTACGAGCAGTACTTC | CASSQGVRFYEQYF
TRBJ1-5 | TRBV6-5 | 14 | . | . | TGTGCCAGCAGCAAAACACAGGGAGATCAGCCCCAGCATTTT | CASSKTQGDQPQHF
TRBJ2-3 | TRBV6-5 | 15 | . | TRBD2 | TGTGCCAGCAGGAGCGGGAGGTATAGCACAGATACGCAGTATTTT | CASRSGRYSTDTQYF
TRBJ1-3 | TRBV7-2 | 15 | . | TRBD1 | TGTGCCAGCAGCTTATGGCAGGGGGCTGGAAACACCATATATTTT | CASSLWQGAGNTIYF
TRBJ1-4 | TRBV2 | 14 | . | TRBD1 | TGTGCCAGCACTATGGACAGGGCCCCTGAAAAACTGTTTTTT | CASTMDRAPEKLFF
TRBJ1-1 | TRBV11-3 | 13 | . | . | TGTGCCAGCAGCTTAGATAACTTGGGACTAGCTTTCTTT | CASSLDNLGLAFF
TRBJ2-7 | TRBV7-2 | 15 | once | TRBD2 | TGTGCCAGCACCCGCGGGGGTGCCGGAGAAAACGAGCAGTACTTC | CASTRGGAGENEQYF
TRBJ1-1 | TRBV6-5 | 15 | . | . | TGTGCCAGCATTCGTTCCTTGGGCATGAACACTGAAGCTTTCTTT | CASIRSLGMNTEAFF
TRBJ2-7 | TRBV4-2 | 16 | . | . | TGTGCCAGCAGCCCTGTGGCCGATTTGGCAAACTACGAGCAGTACTTC | CASSPVADLANYEQYF
TRBJ2-5 | TRBV6-2/TRBV6-3 | 16 | . | TRBD2 | TGTGCCAGCAGTCTCACGGGGCGGGAGTGGGAAGAGACCCAGTACTTC | CASSLTGREWEETQYF
TRBJ1-4 | TRBV5-6 | 14 | once | . | TGTGCCAGCACCTCAGGGGCGGTGAATGAAAAACTGTTTTTT | CASTSGAVNEKLFF
TRBJ1-3 | TRBV7-2 | 16 | . | . | TGTGCCAGCAGCGCCGGCATGGCGGTCTCTGGAAACACCATATATTTT | CASSAGMAVSGNTIYF
TRBJ2-1 | TRBV6-6 | 16 | . | TRBD2 | TGTGCCAGCAGTCCCTCTAGCGGGAGCCCCTACAATGAGCAGTTCTTC | CASSPSSGSPYNEQFF
TRBJ2-3 | TRBV4-3 | 17 | . | TRBD2 | TGCGCCAGCAGCCAAGATGTGGGCGGGGGGTATGCGGATACGCAGTATTTT | CASSQDVGGGYADTQYF
TRBJ2-1 | TRBV11-2 | 13 | . | TRBD1 | TGTGCCAGCAGCATACAGGGGGCGAATGAGCAGTTCTTC | CASSIQGANEQFF
TRBJ1-5 | TRBV27 | 13 | . | . | TGTGCCAGCAGTTGGGCAGGGAATCAGCCCCAGCATTTT | CASSWAGNQPQHF
TRBJ1-1 | TRBV28 | 13 | . | . | TGTGCCAGCAGTTTACCCGGAGGGACTGAAGCTTTCTTT | CASSLPGGTEAFF
TRBJ2-7 | TRBV11-2 | 14 | . | TRBD2 | TGTGCCAGCAGTATTAGCGGGAGTACCAACGAGCAGTACTTC | CASSISGSTNEQYF
TRBJ2-7 | TRBV13 | 14 | . | TRBD1 | TGTGCCAGCAGCGGACAGGGAAGCTCCTACGAGCAGTACTTC | CASSGQGSSYEQYF
TRBJ1-1 | TRBV7-2 | 13 | . | . | TGTGCCAGCAGCTATCGGGTCGACACTGAAGCTTTCTTT | CASSYRVDTEAFF